Here is one TCR beta chain with its context. TCRdb keeps only in-frame clones here, not all; method: immunoSEQ multiplex PCR. Among 65,000 to 85,000 clones listed, around 94% were seen once. This specimen comes from a study of technical replicates of blood from several donors. The CDR3 runs to 15 residues. Trimming shortened V by 0 bases and J by 0 bases, and 7 bases separated the two germline ends. Germline V gene data show CDR1 as SGHTA and CDR2 as FQGNSA. The clonotype was recovered from a human donor in good health. The chain couples TRBV7-2 to TRBJ2-3; D is perhaps TRBD1 (5 bases). Sample: T cells isolated from PBMCs. The DNA of the CDR3 is TGTGCCAGCAGCTTAGCGGGGCCTAGCACAGATACGCAGTATTTT. This sequence encodes CASSLAGPSTDTQYF.